The clone carrying this T cell receptor beta chain has just a few counts. The sample belongs to a study of CD8+CD57+ T cells in acquired aplastic anemia. Genomic DNA acted as the template from which TCR beta VDJ combination and CDR3 sequence profiling were carried out. Each CDR3 protein gets one entry after TCRdb re-called the reads with MiXCR. The sample has about 95,000 distinct CDR3 sequences, 55% to 70% seen once. In patients chosen for sequencing, flow cytometry had shown CD8+CD57+ cell expansion. CDR3 length: 15 amino acids. Germline CDR1 and CDR2: SGDLS and YYNGEE. The V end was cut by 1 base, the J end by 4 bases, with 14 bases between.

This receptor was identified in a human donor with aplastic anemia. The specimen was sorted CD4+, CD8+, or CD8+CD57+ T cells (not recorded which) from PBMCs. The chain carries TRBV9 and TRBJ2-5, with D perhaps matching TRBD2 (6 bases). The CDR3 sequence: CASSVLTSSGETQYF. CDR3 bases: TGTGCCAGCAGCGTACTTACTAGCTCTGGAGAGACCCAGTACTTC.